This TCR beta chain comes out of a study of T cell repertoires in cytomegalovirus infection. Study findings and constraints: Based on cumulative public TCR beta family frequency, carriers of CMV plus the relevant HLA were identified.

The length of the CDR3 is 14 residues. The V segment lost 5 bases and the J segment 4 bases; nucleotides outside the gene matches: 6. Per germline, CDR1 SGHVS and CDR2 FQNEAQ. This clonotype was observed at least ten times. What it recognizes is unknown. TCRdb analysed the reads with MiXCR anew, one entry per CDR3 protein. The profile shows under 200,000 distinct CDR3 sequences, approximately 9.7% of them singletons. Specimen: PBMCs. V usage is TRBV7-8 and J usage is TRBJ2-7, with 9 nucleotides matching TRBD1. This clonotype was obtained from a human donor in good health (CMV status not recorded). Some clones in this sample may be carry-over from other donors' samples. CDR3 nucleotide sequence: TGTGCCAGCAGCCGGGACAGGGCTTCATACGAGCAGTACTTC. Translated: CASSRDRASYEQYF. Full variable domain (rest looked up from reference TRBV7-8 and TRBJ2-7): GAGVSQSPRYKVAKRGQDVALRCDPISGHVSLFWYQQALGQGPEFLTYFQNEAQLDKSGLPSDRFFAERPEGSVSTLKIQRTQQEDSAVYLCASSRDRASYEQYFGPGTRLTVT.